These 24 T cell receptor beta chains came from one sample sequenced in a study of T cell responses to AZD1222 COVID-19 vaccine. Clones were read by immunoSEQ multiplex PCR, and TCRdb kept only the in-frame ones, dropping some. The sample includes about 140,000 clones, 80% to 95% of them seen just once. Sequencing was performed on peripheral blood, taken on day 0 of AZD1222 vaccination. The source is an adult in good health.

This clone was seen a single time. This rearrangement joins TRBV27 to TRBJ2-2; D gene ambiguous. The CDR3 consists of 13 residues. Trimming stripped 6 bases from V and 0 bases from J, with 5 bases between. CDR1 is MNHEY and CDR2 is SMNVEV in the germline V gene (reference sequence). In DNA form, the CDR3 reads TGTGCCAGCAGATACGCGAACACCGGGGAGCTGTTTTTT. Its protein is CASRYANTGELFF.

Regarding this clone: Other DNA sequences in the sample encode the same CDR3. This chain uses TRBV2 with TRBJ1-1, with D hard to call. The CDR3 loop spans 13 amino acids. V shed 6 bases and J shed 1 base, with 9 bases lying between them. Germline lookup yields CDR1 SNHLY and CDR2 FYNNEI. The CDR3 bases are TGTGCCAGCAGGTACAGAACGAACACTGAAGCTTTCTTT. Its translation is CASRYRTNTEAFF. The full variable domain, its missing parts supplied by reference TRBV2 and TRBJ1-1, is EPEVTQTPSHQVTQMGQEVILRCVPISNHLYFYWYRQILGQKVEFLVSFYNNEISEKSEIFDDQFSVERPDGSNFTLKIRSTKLEDSAMYFCASRYRTNTEAFFGQGTRLTVV.

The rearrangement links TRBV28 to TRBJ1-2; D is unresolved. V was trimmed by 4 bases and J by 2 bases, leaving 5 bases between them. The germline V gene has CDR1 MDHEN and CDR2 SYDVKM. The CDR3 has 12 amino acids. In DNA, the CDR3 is TGTGCCAGCAGTTCACAGAACTATGGCTACACCTTC. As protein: CASSSQNYGYTF.

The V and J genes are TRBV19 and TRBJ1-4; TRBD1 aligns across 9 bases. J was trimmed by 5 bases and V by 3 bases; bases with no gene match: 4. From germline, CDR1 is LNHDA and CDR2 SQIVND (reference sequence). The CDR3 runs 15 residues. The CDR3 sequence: CASSILTGGNEKLFF. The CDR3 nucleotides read TGTGCCAGTAGTATCCTGACAGGGGGAAATGAAAAACTGTTTTTT. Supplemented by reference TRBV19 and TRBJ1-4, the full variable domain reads DGGITQSPKYLFRKEGQNVTLSCEQNLNHDAMYWYRQDPGQGLRLIYYSQIVNDFQKGDIAEGYSVSREKKESFPLTVTSAQKNPTAFYLCASSILTGGNEKLFFGSGTQLSVL.

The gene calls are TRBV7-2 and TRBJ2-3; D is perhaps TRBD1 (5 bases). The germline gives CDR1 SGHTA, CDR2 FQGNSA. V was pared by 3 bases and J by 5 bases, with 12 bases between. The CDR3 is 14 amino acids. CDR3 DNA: TGTGCCAGCAGCTTCGATGGGGCCATAGATACGCAGTATTTT. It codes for CASSFDGAIDTQYF.

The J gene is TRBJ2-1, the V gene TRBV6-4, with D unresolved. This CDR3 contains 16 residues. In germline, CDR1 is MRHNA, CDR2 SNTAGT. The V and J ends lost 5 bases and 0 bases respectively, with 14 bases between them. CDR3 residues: CASSPAGLSSYNEQFF. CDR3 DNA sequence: TGTGCCAGCAGTCCGGCCGGGCTCAGCTCCTACAATGAGCAGTTCTTC.

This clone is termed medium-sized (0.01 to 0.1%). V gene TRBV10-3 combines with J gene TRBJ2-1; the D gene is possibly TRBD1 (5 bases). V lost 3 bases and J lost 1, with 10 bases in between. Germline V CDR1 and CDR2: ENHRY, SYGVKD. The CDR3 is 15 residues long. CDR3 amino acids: CAISDYRLSYNEQFF. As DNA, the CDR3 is TGTGCCATCAGTGACTACAGGTTATCCTACAATGAGCAGTTCTTC.

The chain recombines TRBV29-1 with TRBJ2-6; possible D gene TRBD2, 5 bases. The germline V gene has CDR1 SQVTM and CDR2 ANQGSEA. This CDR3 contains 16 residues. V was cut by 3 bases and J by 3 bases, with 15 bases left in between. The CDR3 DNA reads TGCAGCGTTGAGTGGGGTCTCGGGAATGGGGCCAACGTCCTGACTTTC. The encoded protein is CSVEWGLGNGANVLTF.

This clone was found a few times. The CDR3 DNA is TGTGCCAGCAGCTTAGGGACAGGGTCTGAAGCTTTCTTT. Translation gives CASSLGTGSEAFF. The chain is built from TRBV7-9 and TRBJ1-1, with 8 bases aligning to TRBD1. The V gene's germline CDR1 is SEHNR and CDR2 FQNEAQ (reference sequence). The CDR3 runs to 13 residues. Trimming at V came to 1 base and at J to 6 bases, leaving 1 base not matched to a gene.

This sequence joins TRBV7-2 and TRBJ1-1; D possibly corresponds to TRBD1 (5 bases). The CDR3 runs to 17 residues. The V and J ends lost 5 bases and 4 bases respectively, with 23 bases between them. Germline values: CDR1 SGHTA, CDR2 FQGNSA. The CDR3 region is CASSPYRAGRRRTEAFF. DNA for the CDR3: TGTGCCAGCAGCCCCTACCGAGCGGGACGCAGGCGCACTGAAGCTTTCTTT.

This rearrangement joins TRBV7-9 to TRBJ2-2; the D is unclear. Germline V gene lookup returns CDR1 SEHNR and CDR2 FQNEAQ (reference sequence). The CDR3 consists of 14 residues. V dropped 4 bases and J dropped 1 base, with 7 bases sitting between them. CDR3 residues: CASSSDWNTGELFF. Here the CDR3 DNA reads TGTGCCAGCAGCTCCGACTGGAACACCGGGGAGCTGTTTTTT.

CDR3 sequence (DNA): TGCGCCAGCAGCTTGGATCGGGCAGGGTTGAACACTGAAGCTTTCTTT. This codes for CASSLDRAGLNTEAFF. J is TRBJ1-1 and V is TRBV5-1, with a tentative D call TRBD1 (5 bases). The CDR3 consists of 16 residues. V shed 0 bases and J shed 0 bases, with 12 bases lying between them. The germline V gene encodes CDR1 SGHRS and CDR2 YFSETQ.

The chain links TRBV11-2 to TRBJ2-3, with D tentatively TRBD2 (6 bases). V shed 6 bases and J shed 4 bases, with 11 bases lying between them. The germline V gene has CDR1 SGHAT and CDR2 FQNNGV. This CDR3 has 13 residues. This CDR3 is CASRRGFPDTQYF. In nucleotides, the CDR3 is TGTGCCAGCAGGCGGGGTTTCCCAGATACGCAGTATTTT.

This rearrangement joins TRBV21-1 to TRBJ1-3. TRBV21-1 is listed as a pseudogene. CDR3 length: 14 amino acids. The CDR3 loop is CARSTVISGNTIYF. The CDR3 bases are TGTGCGAGATCAACGGTCATCTCTGGAAACACCATATATTTT.

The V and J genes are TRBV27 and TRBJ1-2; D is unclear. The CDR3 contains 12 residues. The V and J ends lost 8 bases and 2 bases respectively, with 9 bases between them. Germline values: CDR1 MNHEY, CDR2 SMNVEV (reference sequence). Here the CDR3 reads CASGQRNYGYTF. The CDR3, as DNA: TGTGCCAGCGGCCAGAGAAACTATGGCTACACCTTC.

The CDR3 sequence: CASRDSQNTEAFF. Written as DNA, the CDR3 is TGTGCCAGCAGGGACTCCCAGAACACTGAAGCTTTCTTT. The chain uses TRBV6-5 and TRBJ1-1; D is unresolved. Germline V lookup: CDR1 MNHEY, CDR2 SVGAGI. This CDR3 has 13 residues. V dropped 6 bases and J dropped 1 base, with 9 bases sitting between them.

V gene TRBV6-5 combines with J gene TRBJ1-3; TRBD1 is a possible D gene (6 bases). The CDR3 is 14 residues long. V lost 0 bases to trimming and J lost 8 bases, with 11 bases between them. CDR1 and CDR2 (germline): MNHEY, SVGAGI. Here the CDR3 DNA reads TGTGCCAGCAGTTACTCGACCAGGGGTGACACCATATATTTT. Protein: CASSYSTRGDTIYF.

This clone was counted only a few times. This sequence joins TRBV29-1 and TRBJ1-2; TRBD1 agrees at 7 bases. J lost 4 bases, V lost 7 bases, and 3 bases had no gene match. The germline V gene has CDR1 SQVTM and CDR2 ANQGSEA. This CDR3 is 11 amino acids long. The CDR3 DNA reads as TGCAGCGGGGGGACAGTCTATGGCTACACCTTC. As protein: CSGGTVYGYTF. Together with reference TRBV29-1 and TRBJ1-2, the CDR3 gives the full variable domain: SAVISQKPSRDICQRGTSLTIQCQVDSQVTMMFWYRQQPGQSLTLIATANQGSEATYESGFVIDKFPISRPNLTFSTLTVSNMSPEDSSIYLCSGGTVYGYTFGSGTRLTVV.

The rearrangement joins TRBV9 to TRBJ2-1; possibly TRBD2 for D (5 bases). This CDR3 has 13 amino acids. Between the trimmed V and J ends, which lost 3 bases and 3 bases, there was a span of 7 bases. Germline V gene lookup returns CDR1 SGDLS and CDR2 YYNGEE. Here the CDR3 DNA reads TGTGCCAGCAGCGATACTAGCTACAATGAGCAGTTCTTC. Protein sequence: CASSDTSYNEQFF.

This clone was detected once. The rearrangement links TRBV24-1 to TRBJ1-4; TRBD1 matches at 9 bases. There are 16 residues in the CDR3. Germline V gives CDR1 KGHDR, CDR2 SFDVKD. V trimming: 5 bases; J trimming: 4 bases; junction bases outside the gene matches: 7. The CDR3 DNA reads TGTGCCACCAGTGGCGGGGACAGGGAGGGTAATGAAAAACTGTTTTTT. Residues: CATSGGDREGNEKLFF.

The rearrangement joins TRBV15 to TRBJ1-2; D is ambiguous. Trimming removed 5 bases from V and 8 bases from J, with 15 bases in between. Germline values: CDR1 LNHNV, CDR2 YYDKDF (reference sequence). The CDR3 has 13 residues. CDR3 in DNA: TGTGCCACCAGCTCCCGTACCTCCCAGGGCTACACCTTC. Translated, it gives CATSSRTSQGYTF.

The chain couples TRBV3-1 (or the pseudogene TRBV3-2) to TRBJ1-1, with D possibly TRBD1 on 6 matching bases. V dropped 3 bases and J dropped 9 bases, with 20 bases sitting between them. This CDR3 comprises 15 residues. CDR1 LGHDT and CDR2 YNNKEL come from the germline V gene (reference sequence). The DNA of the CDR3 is TGTGCCAGCAGCCAGGAGGTATCCGGGACAACCCAAGCTTTCTTT. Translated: CASSQEVSGTTQAFF.

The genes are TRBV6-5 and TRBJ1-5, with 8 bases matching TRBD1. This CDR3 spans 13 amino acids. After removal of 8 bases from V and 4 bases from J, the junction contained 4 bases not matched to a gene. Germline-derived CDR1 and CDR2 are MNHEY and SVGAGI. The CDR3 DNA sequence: TGTGCCAGCCGGACAGGGCTGAATCAGCCCCAGCATTTT. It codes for CASRTGLNQPQHF.

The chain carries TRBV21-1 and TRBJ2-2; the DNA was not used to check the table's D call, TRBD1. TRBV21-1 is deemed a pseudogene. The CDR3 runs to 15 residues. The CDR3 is CASSSDRANTGELFF. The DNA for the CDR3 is TGTGCCAGCAGCAGTGACAGGGCAAACACCGGGGAGCTGTTTTTT.